These 10 T cell receptor beta chains originate from one sample sequenced in a study of glioma-infiltrating T cells after dendritic cell vaccination. Time point meaning: after dendritic cell vaccination, including at tumor progression/relapse. The repertoire was sequenced with immunoSEQ multiplex PCR; TCRdb's copy has only in-frame clones and lacks some. This sample has over 65,000 clones, with roughly 85% found just once. Source: blood, taken after dendritic cell vaccination. Receptors were obtained from a human donor with glioblastoma.

The chain carries TRBV29-1 and TRBJ2-5; 12 positions match TRBD2. Trimming took 8 bases from V and 5 from J; bases not matched to a gene: 9. Germline values: CDR1 SQVTM, CDR2 ANQGSEA. CDR3 length: 14 amino acids. The CDR3 DNA reads TGCAGCCTGTCTAGCGGGGGGGCACGGGAGACCCAGTACTTC. It encodes CSLSSGGARETQYF.

The chain couples TRBV4-1 to TRBJ2-7; 7 nucleotides agree with TRBD1. The CDR3 has 14 residues. The V gene end was trimmed by 4 bases and the J gene end by 2 bases; junction bases not matched to a gene: 5. The germline V gene has CDR1 MGHRA and CDR2 YSYEKL. CDR3 amino acids: CASSRQGGAYEQYF. CDR3 coding DNA: TGCGCCAGCAGCCGACAGGGCGGAGCCTACGAGCAGTACTTC.

V and J are TRBV29-1 and TRBJ2-3; TRBD2 aligns across 8 bases. This CDR3 is 15 amino acids long. Trimming took 4 bases from V and 4 from J; bases not matched to a gene: 10. Looked up from germline, CDR1 is SQVTM and CDR2 is ANQGSEA. The CDR3 DNA is TGCAGCGTTGTTAAGCGGGGGTCTCCCCCAGATACGCAGTATTTT. Protein: CSVVKRGSPPDTQYF.

The chain links TRBV5-6 to TRBJ2-7; D is unresolved. Germline-derived CDR1 and CDR2 are SGHDT and YYEEEE. This CDR3 is built from 14 residues. V was pared by 1 base and J by 1 base, with 9 bases between. CDR3 DNA: TGTGCCAGCAGCTTGAGCCGGGTATCCTACGAGCAGTACTTC. It is translated as CASSLSRVSYEQYF. Complete variable domain (other parts from reference TRBV5-6 and TRBJ2-7): DAGVTQSPTHLIKTRGQQVTLRCSPKSGHDTVSWYQQALGQGPQFIFQYYEEEERQRGNFPDRFSGHQFPNYSSELNVNALLLGDSALYLCASSLSRVSYEQYFGPGTRLTVT.

The rearrangement joins TRBV6-1 to TRBJ2-5, with TRBD2 matching over 9 bases. Trimming cost V 3 bases and J 4 bases; bases outside gene matches: 6. The CDR3 runs to 15 residues. Germline CDR1 and CDR2: MNHNS and SASEGT. CDR3 region: CASSEGGGGGETQYF. In DNA form, the CDR3 reads TGTGCCAGCAGTGAGGGCGGCGGGGGGGGAGAGACCCAGTACTTC.

V and J are TRBV27 and TRBJ2-7; 8 bases line up with TRBD1. The CDR3 consists of 15 residues. The ends lost 3 bases at V and 6 bases at J; junction bases unmatched: 10. Germline values: CDR1 MNHEY, CDR2 SMNVEV (reference sequence). This CDR3 reads CASSFLSDRGSEQYF. Here the CDR3 DNA reads TGTGCCAGCAGTTTCCTATCCGACAGGGGAAGCGAGCAGTACTTC.

This clone has a handful of counts. In DNA, the CDR3 is TGTGCCAGCAGTGAGACTAGCGGGGATCACACAGATACGCAGTATTTT. Translating it yields CASSETSGDHTDTQYF. The chain recombines TRBV25-1 with TRBJ2-3; TRBD2 matches at 11 bases. This CDR3 comprises 16 residues. V trimming: 3 bases; J trimming: 2 bases; junction bases outside the gene matches: 4. Per germline, CDR1 MGHDK and CDR2 SYGVNS.

The chain recombines TRBV7-6 with TRBJ2-7; 8 positions agree with TRBD2. The CDR3 is 13 amino acids. Trimming took 8 bases from V and 3 from J; bases not matched to a gene: 6. CDR1 is SGHVS, CDR2 FNYEAQ, per germline. The CDR3, as DNA: TGTGCCAGCGTGGCGGGAGGAAACTACGAGCAGTACTTC. This translates into CASVAGGNYEQYF.

The J gene is TRBJ2-5, the V gene TRBV29-1; D is perhaps TRBD1 (6 bases). The CDR3 spans 12 residues. V was pared by 6 bases and J by 5 bases, with 13 bases between. The V gene's germline CDR1 is SQVTM and CDR2 ANQGSEA. This chain's CDR3 is CSVGRQGETQYF. CDR3 sequence (DNA): TGCAGCGTCGGTCGTCAGGGGGAGACCCAGTACTTC.

This chain links TRBV25-1 with TRBJ2-5, with 8 bases matching TRBD1. The DNA end is more similar to TRBJ2-7, so the J call may be wrong. The CDR3 loop spans 13 amino acids. Germline CDR1 and CDR2: MGHDK and SYGVNS. CDR3 sequence: CASSGDRSYEQYF. CDR3 DNA sequence: TGTGCCAGCAGCGGGGACAGGTCCTACGAGCAGTACTTC.